One sample yielded the 16 T cell receptor beta chains listed below, sequenced in a study of vaccination and CD4 T cells after COVID-19. With the Oncomine TCR Beta short-read assay, DNA from cultured CD4+ T cells was sequenced. A single record per CDR3 protein comes from TCRdb applying MiXCR to the PCR reads. In the table there are some 14,000 distinct CDR3 sequences, 50% to 60% of which are singletons. The treatment: approximately nine-day PBMC culture with coronavirus spike peptide pools or control peptides (ViraFEST assay). The antigens these receptors bind are not known. Here the sequenced sample was CD4+ T cells from blood, cultured in vitro, taken before SARS-CoV-2 vaccination. The receptors were gathered from a human donor who had recovered from COVID-19.

The rearrangement uses TRBV24-1 and TRBJ2-5; TRBD2 agrees at 12 bases. This CDR3 contains 15 residues. After removal of 4 bases from V and 5 bases from J, the junction contained 4 bases not matched to a gene. Germline CDR1 and CDR2: KGHDR and SFDVKD. The CDR3 DNA is TGTGCCACCAGTGACTTTACTAGCGGGGGGGAGACCCAGTACTTC. It yields the protein CATSDFTSGGETQYF.

This sequence joins TRBV20-1 and TRBJ2-1; no definite D call. Per germline, CDR1 DFQATT and CDR2 SNEGSKA (reference sequence). The ends were cut back, 5 bases at V and 0 bases at J, with 17 bases in the middle. The CDR3 extends over 16 amino acids. In DNA form, the CDR3 reads TGCAGTGCTCTCGGGTTTGCGGTAAGCTCCTACAATGAGCAGTTCTTC. This gives the protein CSALGFAVSSYNEQFF.

The V and J genes are TRBV2 and TRBJ1-1; no clear D gene. The CDR3 totals 13 residues. Deletions cut 1 base from V and 0 bases from J, with 3 bases between. Germline V CDR1 and CDR2: SNHLY, FYNNEI. CDR3 DNA: TGTGCCAGCAGTGAAGAAGTGAACACTGAAGCTTTCTTT. Protein sequence: CASSEEVNTEAFF.

The sample holds a few counts of this clonotype. This chain links TRBV7-9 with TRBJ2-2, with 8 nucleotides matching TRBD1. The germline gives CDR1 SEHNR, CDR2 FQNEAQ (reference sequence). J was trimmed by 6 bases and V by 7 bases; bases with no gene match: 7. The CDR3 spans 14 residues. The CDR3: CASIPTGVAGELFF. CDR3 bases: TGTGCCAGCATCCCGACAGGGGTGGCCGGGGAGCTGTTTTTT.

This clonotype has only a few counts. The V gene is TRBV19, the J gene TRBJ1-1; 7 positions match TRBD1. The CDR3 loop spans 14 amino acids. Trimming at V came to 6 bases and at J to 5 bases, leaving 9 bases not matched to a gene. Germline V gene data show CDR1 as LNHDA and CDR2 as SQIVND (reference sequence). This chain's CDR3 is CASRAGRGRTEAFF. DNA of the CDR3: TGTGCCAGTAGAGCGGGGAGGGGGCGAACTGAAGCTTTCTTT.

The chain uses TRBV20-1 and TRBJ2-1; 12 nucleotides align to TRBD1. Germline V lookup: CDR1 DFQATT, CDR2 SNEGSKA (reference sequence). Germline trimming cut 5 bases from V and 6 bases from J; bases unmatched to any gene: 8. CDR3 length equals 15 residues. CDR3 sequence: CSASTGTGGRNEQFF. CDR3 nucleotides: TGCAGTGCTTCCACCGGGACAGGGGGCCGCAATGAGCAGTTCTTC.

The chain has TRBV19 and TRBJ2-3, with 8 nucleotides matching TRBD1. The germline V gene encodes CDR1 LNHDA and CDR2 SQIVND (reference sequence). Losses at the gene ends were 4 bases for V and 4 bases for J; bases not matched to a gene: 7. The CDR3 contains 15 residues. The CDR3 reads CASSTLKTGADTQYF. CDR3 nucleotides: TGTGCCAGTAGTACCCTTAAGACAGGGGCAGATACGCAGTATTTT.

V gene TRBV7-8 combines with J gene TRBJ2-6, with a weak D call TRBD2 (5 bases). V lost 5 bases and J lost 2, with 7 bases in between. Germline-derived CDR1 and CDR2 are SGHVS and FQNEAQ. This CDR3 has 14 amino acids. For the CDR3, the DNA is TGTGCCAGCAGCGAGGGCCCTGGGGCCAACGTCCTGACTTTC. It encodes CASSEGPGANVLTF.

This sequence joins TRBV15 and TRBJ2-3; D assignment may be TRBD1 or TRBD2 (7 bases each). The CDR3 has 14 residues. The V end was cut by 8 bases, the J end by 6 bases, with 18 bases between. The germline CDR1 and CDR2 sequences are LNHNV and YYDKDF (reference sequence). CDR3 nucleotide sequence: TGTGCCACCCTTAACAGGGGAGGGGTGGATACGCAGTATTTT. It is translated as CATLNRGGVDTQYF. Variable domain in full (rest from reference TRBV15 and TRBJ2-3): DAMVIQNPRYQVTQFGKPVTLSCSQTLNHNVMYWYQQKSSQAPKLLFHYYDKDFNNEADTPDNFQSRRPNTSFCFLDIRSPGLGDTAMYLCATLNRGGVDTQYFGPGTRLTVL.

This chain uses TRBV20-1 with TRBJ2-1, with a weak D call TRBD2 (5 bases). CDR1 and CDR2 (germline): DFQATT, SNEGSKA (reference sequence). The CDR3 spans 13 residues. The V gene lost 6 bases and the J gene lost 3 bases, with 12 bases spanning the gap. CDR3 sequence (DNA): TGCAGTGCGCCCGGGGTACTCTACAATGAGCAGTTCTTC. Protein sequence: CSAPGVLYNEQFF.

Only a few counts were recorded for this clonotype. The chain employs TRBV15 and TRBJ2-3, with unresolved D. CDR1 and CDR2 (germline): LNHNV, YYDKDF (reference sequence). Trimming cost V 1 base and J 3 bases, with 11 bases left between them. This CDR3 contains 15 residues. The CDR3 DNA is TGTGCCACCAGCAGAGGGGCTAGTCGAACAGATACGCAGTATTTT. Translation gives CATSRGASRTDTQYF.

The gene calls are TRBV12-3 or TRBV12-4 and TRBJ1-2, with 7 bases fitting TRBD1. The CDR3 runs 13 residues. The junction had 3 bases not matched to a gene; V was cut back by 6 bases and J by 2 bases. The CDR3 protein is CASRTTGNYGYTF. The DNA of the CDR3 is TGTGCCAGCAGGACGACAGGGAACTATGGCTACACCTTC.

The J gene is TRBJ1-6, the V gene TRBV7-9; weak D call: TRBD1 (5 bases). Between the trimmed V and J ends, which lost 5 bases and 7 bases, there was a span of 12 bases. The CDR3 totals 14 residues. Germline V gene sequence: CDR1 SEHNR, CDR2 FQNEAQ (reference sequence). The CDR3, as DNA: TGTGCCAGCAGCCCGGGACGGACAAATTCACCCCTCCACTTT. This codes for CASSPGRTNSPLHF.

V is TRBV28 and J is TRBJ1-2; no reliable D call. This CDR3 has 13 residues. Germline-derived CDR1 and CDR2 are MDHEN and SYDVKM. DNA of the CDR3: TGTGGGACCTTGCCCCTCTTTAACTATGGCTACACCTTC. Its translation is CGTLPLFNYGYTF.

The chain combines TRBV6-1 with TRBJ1-2; no firm D call. V was shortened by 4 bases and J by 4 bases, with 10 bases between the two germline ends. Germline V lookup: CDR1 MNHNS, CDR2 SASEGT. The CDR3 sequence is 13 residues long. Here the CDR3 reads CASSGRPPYGYTF. The CDR3 nucleotides read TGTGCCAGCAGTGGAAGGCCGCCCTATGGCTACACCTTC.

The chain uses TRBV7-8 and TRBJ1-2, with TRBD1 matching over 9 bases. This CDR3 comprises 13 residues. CDR1 and CDR2 (germline): SGHVS, FQNEAQ. V trimming: 4 bases; J trimming: 7 bases; junction bases outside the gene matches: 4. As DNA, the CDR3 is TGTGCCAGCAGCTCTGGGACAGGGTTTGGCTACACCTTC. Protein: CASSSGTGFGYTF.